Below are 16 T cell receptor beta chains sequenced from a single sample in a study of CD8 T cells in ankylosing spondylitis (dated by TCRdb to 2015 to 2018). What these receptors recognize is not known. Library prep was done by 5' RACE. Instrument used: Illumina HiSeq 2500. TCRdb applied fastp at Q25 and MiXCR to the public reads, then kept only in-frame beta chains. CDR3 protein sequences are deduplicated, and each keeps its most common genes and DNA. The sample records more than 650,000 distinct CDR3 sequences, 12% of which are singletons. Of the sample, more than 0.5% falls within the top ten clones. Results and caveats for the whole study, not just this receptor: Blood from ankylosing spondylitis patients appeared to be characterized by a TCR beta motif composed of several highly homologous amino acid variants.

Material: blood, either unsorted or a sorted T cell fraction (not recorded which). These receptors were collected from a male donor with ankylosing spondylitis.

The chain employs TRBV12-3 or TRBV12-4 and TRBJ1-2, with no clear D. There are 15 residues in the CDR3. V lost 6 bases to trimming and J lost 6 bases, with 20 bases between them. CDR3 DNA: TGTGCCAGCAGACAAAAGTTGGGCGAGAGGGATGGCTACACCTTC. This sequence encodes CASRQKLGERDGYTF.

This clonotype was recorded many times. The chain has TRBV5-1 and TRBJ1-2; D unresolved. Looked up from germline, CDR1 is SGHRS and CDR2 is YFSETQ. This CDR3 spans 13 amino acids. V was trimmed by 6 bases and J by 9 bases, leaving 18 bases between them. The CDR3: CASTHAEQSRYTF. The CDR3 nucleotides read TGCGCCAGCACTCATGCGGAACAGAGCCGCTACACCTTC.

This rearrangement joins TRBV9 to TRBJ1-4; D is ambiguous. Germline V gene sequence: CDR1 SGDLS, CDR2 YYNGEE. CDR3 size: 16 residues. The V gene lost 0 bases and the J gene lost 0 bases, with 9 bases spanning the gap. The CDR3 nucleotides are TGTGCCAGCAGCGTAGAGGACGGAACAACTAATGAAAAACTGTTTTTT. Its translation is CASSVEDGTTNEKLFF.

The gene calls are TRBV6-1 and TRBJ2-3; possible D gene TRBD2, 6 bases. CDR1 is MNHNS, CDR2 SASEGT, per germline. The V end was cut by 5 bases, the J end by 6 bases, with 15 bases between. The CDR3 sequence is 14 residues long. The CDR3 spells CASSPLASEDTQYF. The CDR3 DNA is TGTGCCAGCAGTCCGCTAGCGTCCGAGGATACGCAGTATTTT.

The genes are TRBV5-3 and TRBJ2-7, with D possibly being TRBD2 (6 bases). TRBV5-3 is noted as an ORF with a role that remains uncertain. Trimming stripped 9 bases from V and 1 base from J, with 14 bases between. CDR3 length equals 13 residues. The CDR3 coding sequence is TGTGCCATGAGCTGGGACTCATCCTACGAGCAGTACTTC. The encoded protein is CAMSWDSSYEQYF.

This clonotype was seen at least ten times. CDR3 bases: TGTGCCAGCAGTGTCCGACAGGGCTCGAGTTGGAGCAATCAGCCCCAGCATTTT. This sequence encodes CASSVRQGSSWSNQPQHF. This chain joins TRBV6-2 or TRBV6-3 and TRBJ1-5; 7 bases align to TRBD1. Germline CDR1 MNHEY, CDR2 SVGEGT. The CDR3 is made up of 18 amino acids. Unmatched junction bases numbered 14, after V lost 5 bases and J lost 1 base.

The rearrangement uses TRBV7-8 and TRBJ1-1; D remains ambiguous. Germline CDR1 and CDR2: SGHVS and FQNEAQ. V was clipped by 4 bases and J by 4 bases, with 16 bases between them. The CDR3 has 15 residues. The CDR3 sequence is CASSSTPQDRTEAFF. The CDR3 DNA follows: TGTGCCAGCAGCTCAACTCCTCAGGATCGCACTGAAGCTTTCTTT.

This clonotype was seen a handful of times. This sequence joins TRBV18 and TRBJ1-2; D is undetermined. V gave up 3 bases and J gave up 6 bases, with 11 bases separating them. CDR1 and CDR2 from the germline V gene are KGHSH and LQKENI. This CDR3 region has 13 residues. This chain's CDR3 is CASSPSPEDGYTF. In nucleotides, the CDR3 is TGTGCCAGCTCACCGTCCCCGGAAGATGGCTACACCTTC.

This sequence joins TRBV9 and TRBJ1-6; D possibly corresponds to TRBD1 (6 bases). Germline V gene lookup returns CDR1 SGDLS and CDR2 YYNGEE. The V and J ends lost 0 bases and 8 bases respectively, with 15 bases between them. The CDR3 length is 16 residues. CDR3: CASSVGTGPRDSPLHF. As DNA, the CDR3 is TGTGCCAGCAGCGTAGGCACAGGGCCAAGGGATTCACCCCTCCACTTT.

There are many counts of this clonotype. The rearrangement joins TRBV7-2 to TRBJ2-5; D gene uncertain. The V gene lost 6 bases and the J gene lost 1 base, with 15 bases spanning the gap. Germline V gene data show CDR1 as SGHTA and CDR2 as FQGNSA. This CDR3 has 15 amino acids. CDR3 amino acids: CASRYRLTAQETQYF. In nucleotides, the CDR3 is TGTGCCAGCAGGTACCGATTAACGGCCCAAGAGACCCAGTACTTC.

The chain uses TRBV5-5 and TRBJ1-2; D is perhaps TRBD1 (5 bases). This CDR3 contains 14 residues. Trimming stripped 4 bases from V and 4 bases from J, with 14 bases between. In germline, CDR1 is SGHKS, CDR2 YYEKEE (reference sequence). The DNA of the CDR3 is TGTGCCAGCAGCCACCCCGGGACGGCCTATGGCTACACCTTC. This encodes CASSHPGTAYGYTF.

This clonotype was observed a few times. The V gene is TRBV20-1, the J gene TRBJ1-2, with D possibly being TRBD1 (5 bases). CDR1 is DFQATT and CDR2 is SNEGSKA in the germline V gene (reference sequence). V lost 6 bases and J lost 8, with 16 bases in between. This CDR3 is 12 amino acids long. The CDR3 region is CSAPGTGSGYTF. DNA of the CDR3: TGCAGTGCCCCAGGGACGGGTTCGGGCTACACCTTC.

This clonotype was detected a few times. The rearrangement links TRBV20-1 to TRBJ1-1; D unclear. The CDR3 length is 13 residues. The germline V gene encodes CDR1 DFQATT and CDR2 SNEGSKA (reference sequence). In DNA form, the CDR3 reads TGCAGAGGGATGGGAGACATGAACACTGAAGCTTTCTTT. It translates to CRGMGDMNTEAFF.

This clonotype has at least ten counts. The genes are TRBV5-1 and TRBJ2-2; weak D call: TRBD2 (6 bases). Trimming took off 3 bases at V and 5 bases at J, with 17 bases between the two ends. CDR1 is SGHRS and CDR2 is YFSETQ in the germline V gene. The CDR3 extends over 16 amino acids. The CDR3 spells CASSSPRLGSTGELFF. DNA for the CDR3: TGCGCCAGCAGCTCCCCGAGACTAGGCTCAACCGGGGAGCTGTTTTTT.

In this sample, this clonotype turned up a few times. This chain uses TRBV6-2 or TRBV6-3 with TRBJ2-7; 8 nucleotides agree with TRBD2. The CDR3 extends over 15 amino acids. V shed 6 bases and J 1 base; nucleotides not matched to a gene: 8. Germline V gives CDR1 MNHEY, CDR2 SVGEGT. CDR3 residues: CASRGVAGSSYEQYF. The CDR3 DNA reads as TGTGCCAGCAGGGGGGTAGCGGGAAGTTCCTACGAGCAGTACTTC.

This clonotype was detected a few times. The chain employs TRBV11-2 and TRBJ2-3; 11 positions match TRBD2. From germline, CDR1 is SGHAT and CDR2 FQNNGV. The junction had 4 bases not matched to a gene; V was cut back by 1 base and J by 4 bases. This CDR3 contains 16 residues. DNA of the CDR3: TGTGCCAGCAGCTTAGTAGCGGGGGGGCTCCCAGATACGCAGTATTTT. Translating gives CASSLVAGGLPDTQYF.